Following are 23 T cell receptor beta chains from one sample sequenced in a study of T cell repertoires in cytomegalovirus infection. MiXCR, applied by TCRdb to the reads, yields one record per CDR3 protein. The repertoire holds approximately 990,000 distinct CDR3 sequences, with less than 40% as singletons. These receptors have no known antigen. This material consisted of cultured CD8+ T cells from PBMCs, taken from culture after CMV antigen stimulation. These receptors came from a human donor in good health (CMV status not recorded). Some clones in this sample may be carry-over from other donors' samples.

This clonotype was counted between two and nine times. The gene calls are TRBV6-1 and TRBJ1-1; TRBD1 matches 7 bases. The CDR3 is made up of 16 amino acids. CDR1 and CDR2 (germline): MNHNS, SASEGT. V was clipped by 5 bases and J by 0 bases; unmatched bases: 9. The CDR3 DNA sequence: TGTGCCAGCAGTCAGGGGGACAGCTACTTGAACACTGAAGCTTTCTTT. Translated: CASSQGDSYLNTEAFF.

In this sample, this clonotype turned up a few times. The rearrangement uses TRBV27 and TRBJ2-7; D is uncertain. Germline CDR1 MNHEY, CDR2 SMNVEV (reference sequence). CDR3 length: 15 amino acids. The CDR3 sequence is CASSRGPLNLRALDV. In nucleotides, the CDR3 is TGTGCCAGCAGCCGAGGACCGCTGAATCTACGAGCTTTAGACGTC.

This chain links TRBV27 with TRBJ1-3; D gene uncertain. Looked up from germline, CDR1 is MNHEY and CDR2 is SMNVEV (reference sequence). Trimming removed 4 bases from V and 0 bases from J, with 7 bases in between. The CDR3 is made up of 14 amino acids. The DNA of the CDR3 is TGTGCCAGCAGTTCGGTAAACTCTGGAAACACCATATATTTT. The encoded protein is CASSSVNSGNTIYF.

The gene calls are TRBV7-8 and TRBJ2-5; D not certain. The V gene's germline CDR1 is SGHVS and CDR2 FQNEAQ. Trimming took 5 bases from V and 12 from J, leaving 13 bases between them. The CDR3 runs to 11 residues. The CDR3 bases are TGTGCCAGCAGCCTCGACCGGACGGAGTACTTC. Protein: CASSLDRTEYF.

The chain combines TRBV12-5 with TRBJ1-2; D is possibly TRBD1 (6 bases). The CDR3 consists of 14 residues. The V and J ends lost 3 bases and 3 bases respectively, with 11 bases between them. Germline V gene lookup returns CDR1 LGHNT and CDR2 FRNRAP. The CDR3 spells CASGFGTSHYGYTF. DNA for the CDR3: TGTGCTAGTGGTTTCGGGACAAGTCACTATGGCTACACCTTC.

The chain couples TRBV6-2 or TRBV6-3 to TRBJ2-1, with 9 bases fitting TRBD2. Losses at the gene ends were 4 bases for V and 7 bases for J; bases not matched to a gene: 5. Germline lookup yields CDR1 MNHEY and CDR2 SVGEGT. The CDR3 spans 14 residues. The CDR3 nucleotides are TGTGCCAGCAGTTTGCGGGGGGGCCAAAATGAGCAGTTCTTC. Protein product: CASSLRGGQNEQFF.

This clonotype came up many times. In DNA, the CDR3 is TGTGCCAGCAGCTTAGGAAGGGTGAATCAGCCCCAGCATTTT. Protein: CASSLGRVNQPQHF. J is TRBJ1-5 and V is TRBV7-9; D remains unclear. The CDR3 has 14 amino acids. Germline V gene sequence: CDR1 SEHNR, CDR2 FQNEAQ (reference sequence). Trimming removed 1 base at V and 4 bases at J, with 8 bases between. Full variable domain (missing parts from reference TRBV7-9 and TRBJ1-5): DTGVSQNPRHKITKRGQNVTFRCDPISEHNRLYWYRQTLGQGPEFLTYFQNEAQLEKSRLLSDRFSAERPKGSFSTLEIQRTEQGDSAMYLCASSLGRVNQPQHFGDGTRLSIL.

This clonotype was seen a handful of times. V is TRBV6-2 or TRBV6-3 and J is TRBJ1-1; D is unresolved. V was pared by 0 bases and J by 7 bases, with 9 bases between. Germline V lookup: CDR1 MNHEY, CDR2 SVGEGT. The CDR3 has 13 amino acids. The CDR3 here is CASSYSSRIEAFF. Written as DNA, the CDR3 is TGTGCCAGCAGTTACTCGTCCAGAATTGAAGCTTTCTTT.

This sequence joins TRBV4-1 and TRBJ2-3, with D possibly matching TRBD2 (7 bases). Germline-derived CDR1 and CDR2 are MGHRA and YSYEKL. V gave up 0 bases and J gave up 6 bases, with 16 bases separating them. CDR3 length: 16 residues. In DNA, the CDR3 is TGCGCCAGCAGCCAAGATACGGCGGGGGCCGGGGATACGCAGTATTTT. This encodes CASSQDTAGAGDTQYF.

The genes are TRBV11-2 and TRBJ2-1; TRBD2 matches 7 bases. The CDR3 is 13 amino acids. Per the germline V gene, CDR1 is SGHAT and CDR2 is FQNNGV. J lost 9 bases, V lost 5 bases, and 7 bases had no gene match. CDR3 sequence (DNA): TGTGCCAGCAGCCCAAACGGGGGGAGTGAGCAGTTCTTC. It yields the protein CASSPNGGSEQFF.

The chain joins TRBV27 to TRBJ2-1, with TRBD2 as a possible D gene (6 bases). Germline values: CDR1 MNHEY, CDR2 SMNVEV (reference sequence). V dropped 6 bases and J dropped 5 bases, with 14 bases sitting between them. This CDR3 comprises 14 residues. The CDR3 region is CASSWTNEDNEQFF. The CDR3 DNA is TGTGCCAGCAGCTGGACTAATGAGGACAATGAGCAGTTCTTC.

This clonotype was found many times. V gene TRBV28 combines with J gene TRBJ1-5, with D uncertain. Deletions cut 1 base from V and 9 bases from J, with 22 bases between. Germline-derived CDR1 and CDR2 are MDHEN and SYDVKM. The CDR3 covers 17 residues. CDR3 in DNA: TGTGCCAGCAGTTTATTTGGTTGGGCAGAGGGAGGTTGGCCCCAGCATTTT. Translation gives CASSLFGWAEGGWPQHF.

This clonotype was counted only a few times. This rearrangement joins TRBV6-1 to TRBJ2-1; TRBD1 agrees at 12 bases. There are 15 residues in the CDR3. Germline CDR1 is MNHNS and CDR2 is SASEGT. The junction had 9 bases not matched to a gene; V was cut back by 5 bases and J by 10 bases. For the CDR3, the DNA is TGTGCCAGCAGTTACCCGGGGACAGGGGGCAACGAGCAGTTCTTC. This codes for CASSYPGTGGNEQFF.

This clonotype was counted a few times. The junction does not match germline at one end; this may be a read error. CDR3 residues: CASSSGQEDNF. In DNA form, the CDR3 reads TGCGCCAGCAGCTCTGGACAGGAAGATAACTTC. The chain links TRBV5-1 to TRBJ2-7, with 7 bases fitting TRBD1. This CDR3 is built from 11 residues. Germline CDR1 is SGHRS and CDR2 is YFSETQ.

The rearrangement uses TRBV4-2 and TRBJ2-1; D is ambiguous. The CDR3 contains 13 residues. Germline assignment: CDR1 LGHNA and CDR2 YNFKEQ. V lost 4 bases to trimming and J lost 6 bases, with 10 bases between them. The CDR3 is CASSPASGNEQFF. The CDR3 DNA reads TGTGCCAGCAGCCCCGCCTCAGGCAATGAGCAGTTCTTC.

This sequence joins TRBV12-3 or TRBV12-4 and TRBJ1-5; D is unresolved. V was cut by 2 bases and J by 6 bases, with 11 bases left in between. The CDR3 runs 14 residues. The CDR3 sequence: CASSLIPTGQPQHF. CDR3 coding DNA: TGTGCCAGCAGTTTAATTCCTACGGGTCAGCCCCAGCATTTT.

The gene calls are TRBV3-1 and TRBJ2-5; D is unresolved. The germline gives CDR1 LGHDT, CDR2 YNNKEL (reference sequence). The CDR3 is 14 amino acids. Between the trimmed V and J ends, which lost 3 bases and 6 bases, there was a span of 14 bases. The DNA of the CDR3 is TGTGCCAGCAGCCACTCCCCCGCCAAAAAGACCCAGTACTTC. Its translation is CASSHSPAKKTQYF.

CDR3 loop: CASSWDTGELFF. DNA for the CDR3: TGTGCCAGCAGTTGGGACACCGGGGAGCTGTTTTTT. This rearrangement joins TRBV12-3 or TRBV12-4 to TRBJ2-2; D not certain. Trimming took 4 bases from V and 3 from J, leaving 3 bases between them. The CDR3 runs 12 residues.

A few counts support this clonotype. The CDR3 DNA reads as TGTGCCAGCAGTGAATGGGCAGAGAATTCACCCCTCCACTTT. Protein product: CASSEWAENSPLHF. This sequence joins TRBV6-1 and TRBJ1-6; D unclear. CDR3 length: 14 amino acids. Germline lookup yields CDR1 MNHNS and CDR2 SASEGT. The V end lost 2 bases, the J end lost 7 bases, and 9 bases lay between the germline ends.

J is TRBJ2-1 and V is TRBV7-2; 9 bases are a match to TRBD1. The germline CDR1 and CDR2 sequences are SGHTA and FQGNSA. Losses at the gene ends were 2 bases for V and 7 bases for J; bases not matched to a gene: 12. There are 17 residues in the CDR3. The CDR3 bases are TGTGCCAGCAGCTTACAGGCACTCGACAGGGGGGAAAATGAGCAGTTCTTC. Translating it yields CASSLQALDRGENEQFF.

This clonotype showed up many times. V and J are TRBV24-1 and TRBJ2-2; D unclear. The germline gives CDR1 KGHDR, CDR2 SFDVKD. V lost 6 bases and J 1 base, leaving 5 bases between the germline ends. This CDR3 spans 13 amino acids. For the CDR3, the DNA is TGTGCCACCAGTAAGGAGAACACCGGGGAGCTGTTTTTT. This sequence encodes CATSKENTGELFF.

CDR3 loop: CASSYRLPRQGGYGYTF. CDR3 bases: TGTGCCAGCAGTTATCGCCTCCCACGACAGGGTGGCTATGGCTACACCTTC. The chain combines TRBV6-6 with TRBJ1-2, with TRBD1 identical over 7 bases. The J segment lost 4 bases and the V segment lost 3 bases, leaving 14 bases of the junction unmatched. The CDR3 sequence is 17 residues long. Germline V gene sequence: CDR1 MNHNY, CDR2 SVGAGI (reference sequence).

This clonotype turned up a few times. The chain employs TRBV7-9 and TRBJ2-7, with D unclear. The germline gives CDR1 SEHNR, CDR2 FQNEAQ (reference sequence). The CDR3 is 15 residues long. V was clipped by 1 base and J by 2 bases, with 12 bases between them. The CDR3 loop is CASSLEGGGPYEQYF. CDR3 bases: TGTGCCAGCAGCTTAGAGGGTGGCGGACCCTACGAGCAGTACTTC.